This T cell receptor beta chain originates from a study of T cell responses to AZD1222 COVID-19 vaccine. Notes on the study in general: Nearly half of spike-specific TCRs reportedly target unmutated variant regions. At study baseline, merely a handful of AZD1222 recipients were seropositive.

The CDR3 spans 12 residues. CDR1 and CDR2 from the germline V gene are SGHDT and YYEEEE. Trimming took off 3 bases at V and 7 bases at J, with 7 bases between the two ends. About this clone itself: Antigen: not known.

The protocol was immunoSEQ multiplex PCR, while the TCRdb copy is restricted to in-frame clones and leaves out a portion. The profile shows roughly 85,000 clones, around nine tenths of them singletons. Sequences were derived from peripheral blood, sampled 28 days after the second AZD1222 dose. The V gene is TRBV5-6, the J gene TRBJ1-4; tentatively, D is TRBD1 (5 bases). This receptor was obtained from an adult who received the AZD1222 COVID-19 vaccine. The chain's CDR3 is CASSWDGEKLFF. CDR3 bases: TGTGCCAGCAGCTGGGACGGTGAAAAACTGTTTTTT.